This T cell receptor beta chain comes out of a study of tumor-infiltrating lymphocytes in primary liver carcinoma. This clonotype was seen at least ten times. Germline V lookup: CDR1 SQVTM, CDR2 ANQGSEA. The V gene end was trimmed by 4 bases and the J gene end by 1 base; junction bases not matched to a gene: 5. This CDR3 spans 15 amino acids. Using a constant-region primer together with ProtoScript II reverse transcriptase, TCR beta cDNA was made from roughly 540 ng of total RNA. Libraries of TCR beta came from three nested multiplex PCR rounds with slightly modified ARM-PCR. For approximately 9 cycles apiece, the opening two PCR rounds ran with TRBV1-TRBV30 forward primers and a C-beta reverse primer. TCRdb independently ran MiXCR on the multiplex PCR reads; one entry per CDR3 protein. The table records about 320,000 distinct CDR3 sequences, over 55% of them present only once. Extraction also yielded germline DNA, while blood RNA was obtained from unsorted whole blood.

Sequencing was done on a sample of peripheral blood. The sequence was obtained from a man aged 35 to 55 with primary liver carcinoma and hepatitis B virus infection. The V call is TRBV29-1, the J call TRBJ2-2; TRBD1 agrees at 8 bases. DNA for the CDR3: TGCAGCGTTGGCGACAGGGGATTGAACACCGGGGAGCTGTTTTTT. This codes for CSVGDRGLNTGELFF.